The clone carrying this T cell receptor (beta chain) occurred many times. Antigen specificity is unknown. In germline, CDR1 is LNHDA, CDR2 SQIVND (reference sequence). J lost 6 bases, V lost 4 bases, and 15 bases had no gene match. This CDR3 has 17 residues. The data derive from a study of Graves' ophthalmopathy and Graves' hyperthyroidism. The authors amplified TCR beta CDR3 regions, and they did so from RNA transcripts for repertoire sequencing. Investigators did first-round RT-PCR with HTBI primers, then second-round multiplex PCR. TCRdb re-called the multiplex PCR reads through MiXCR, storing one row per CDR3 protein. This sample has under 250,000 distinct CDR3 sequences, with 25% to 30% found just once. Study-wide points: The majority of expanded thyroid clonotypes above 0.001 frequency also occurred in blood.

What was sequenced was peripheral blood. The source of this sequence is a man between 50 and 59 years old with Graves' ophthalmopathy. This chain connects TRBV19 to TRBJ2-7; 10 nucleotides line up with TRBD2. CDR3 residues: CASSKGQGLAGGGEQYF. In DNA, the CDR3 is TGTGCCAGTAGTAAAGGACAGGGTTTAGCGGGAGGAGGCGAGCAGTACTTC.